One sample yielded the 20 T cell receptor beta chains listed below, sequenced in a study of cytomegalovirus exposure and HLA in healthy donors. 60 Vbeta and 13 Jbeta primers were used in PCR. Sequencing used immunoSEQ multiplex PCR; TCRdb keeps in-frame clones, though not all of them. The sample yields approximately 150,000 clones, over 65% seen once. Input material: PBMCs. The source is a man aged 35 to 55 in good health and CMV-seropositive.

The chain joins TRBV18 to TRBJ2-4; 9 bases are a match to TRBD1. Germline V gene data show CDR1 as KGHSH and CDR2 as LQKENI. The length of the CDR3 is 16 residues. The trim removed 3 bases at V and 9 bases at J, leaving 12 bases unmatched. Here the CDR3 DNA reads TGTGCCAGCTCACCTGGGACAGGGATACGGAGGGGCATTCAGTACTTC. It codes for CASSPGTGIRRGIQYF.

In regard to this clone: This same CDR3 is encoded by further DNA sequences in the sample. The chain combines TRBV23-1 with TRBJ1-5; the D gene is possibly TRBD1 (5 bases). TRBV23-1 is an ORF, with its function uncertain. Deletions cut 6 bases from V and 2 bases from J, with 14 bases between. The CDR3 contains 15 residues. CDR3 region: CASRTEEGRNQPQHF. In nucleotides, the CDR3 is TGCGCCAGCAGGACGGAGGAGGGGCGCAATCAGCCCCAGCATTTT.

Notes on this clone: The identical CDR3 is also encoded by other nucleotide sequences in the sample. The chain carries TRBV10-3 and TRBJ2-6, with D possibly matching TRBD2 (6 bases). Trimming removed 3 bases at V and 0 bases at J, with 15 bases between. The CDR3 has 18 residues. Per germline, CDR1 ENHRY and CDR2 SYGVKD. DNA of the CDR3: TGTGCCATCAGTGAAAGGCAGGCGGGGTACTCTGGGGCCAACGTCCTGACTTTC. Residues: CAISERQAGYSGANVLTF.

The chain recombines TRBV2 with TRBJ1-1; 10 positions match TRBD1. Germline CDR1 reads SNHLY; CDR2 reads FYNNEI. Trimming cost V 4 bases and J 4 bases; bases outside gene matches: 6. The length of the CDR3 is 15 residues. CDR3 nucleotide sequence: TGTGCCAGCAGTGCCCGGACAGGGGGGATCACTGAAGCTTTCTTT. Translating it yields CASSARTGGITEAFF.

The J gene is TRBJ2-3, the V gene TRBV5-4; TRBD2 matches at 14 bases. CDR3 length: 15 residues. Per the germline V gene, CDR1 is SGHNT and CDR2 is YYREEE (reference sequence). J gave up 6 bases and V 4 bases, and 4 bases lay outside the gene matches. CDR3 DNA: TGTGCCAGCAGCGGACTAGCGGGAGGAGCCGATACGCAGTATTTT. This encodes CASSGLAGGADTQYF. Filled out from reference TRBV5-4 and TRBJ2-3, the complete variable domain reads ETGVTQSPTHLIKTRGQQVTLRCSSQSGHNTVSWYQQALGQGPQFIFQYYREEENGRGNFPPRFSGLQFPNYSSELNVNALELDDSALYLCASSGLAGGADTQYFGPGTRLTVL.

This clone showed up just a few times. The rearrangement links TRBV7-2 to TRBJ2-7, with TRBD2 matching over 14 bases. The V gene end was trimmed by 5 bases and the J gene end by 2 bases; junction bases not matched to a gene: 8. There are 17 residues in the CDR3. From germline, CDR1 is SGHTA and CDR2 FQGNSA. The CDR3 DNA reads TGTGCCAGCAGCAGACTAGCGGGAGGGTTGTACCCCTACGAGCAGTACTTC. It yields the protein CASSRLAGGLYPYEQYF.

The CDR3 sequence is CASRSLDRALTDTQYF. In DNA form, the CDR3 reads TGTGCCAGCAGATCCTTGGACAGGGCCCTCACAGATACGCAGTATTTT. The chain recombines TRBV28 with TRBJ2-3; 8 bases map to TRBD1. The V gene end was trimmed by 6 bases and the J gene end by 2 bases; junction bases not matched to a gene: 10. The CDR3 contains 16 residues. CDR1 and CDR2 (germline): MDHEN, SYDVKM. The variable domain in full, with the rest retrieved from reference TRBV28 and TRBJ2-3, is DVKVTQSSRYLVKRTGEKVFLECVQDMDHENMFWYRQDPGLGLRLIYFSYDVKMKEKGDIPEGYSVSREKKERFSLILESASTNQTSMYLCASRSLDRALTDTQYFGPGTRLTVL.

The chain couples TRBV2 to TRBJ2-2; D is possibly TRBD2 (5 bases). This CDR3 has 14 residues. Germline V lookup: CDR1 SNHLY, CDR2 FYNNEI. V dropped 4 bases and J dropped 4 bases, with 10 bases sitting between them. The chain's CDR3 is CASSGLAATGELFF. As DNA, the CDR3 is TGTGCCAGCAGTGGGCTAGCTGCCACCGGGGAGCTGTTTTTT.

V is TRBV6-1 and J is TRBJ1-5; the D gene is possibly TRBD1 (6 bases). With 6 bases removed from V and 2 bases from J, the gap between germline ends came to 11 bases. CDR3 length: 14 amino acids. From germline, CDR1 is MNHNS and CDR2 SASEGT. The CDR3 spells CASRQTGGNQPQHF. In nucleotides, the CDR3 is TGTGCCAGCAGGCAGACAGGCGGCAATCAGCCCCAGCATTTT.

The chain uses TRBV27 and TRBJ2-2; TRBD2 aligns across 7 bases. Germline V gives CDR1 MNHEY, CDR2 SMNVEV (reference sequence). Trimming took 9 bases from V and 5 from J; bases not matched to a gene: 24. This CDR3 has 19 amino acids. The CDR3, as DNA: TGTGCCAGTTCCTCTTGGTCAGGGACCGCGGGAGAGGGAACCGGGGAGCTGTTTTTT. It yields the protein CASSSWSGTAGEGTGELFF.

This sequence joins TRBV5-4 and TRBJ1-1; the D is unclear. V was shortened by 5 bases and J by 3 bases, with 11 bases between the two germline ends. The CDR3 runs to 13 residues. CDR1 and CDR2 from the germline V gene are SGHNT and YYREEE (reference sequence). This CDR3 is CASRPGQDTEAFF. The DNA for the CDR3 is TGTGCCAGCAGGCCGGGTCAAGACACTGAAGCTTTCTTT.

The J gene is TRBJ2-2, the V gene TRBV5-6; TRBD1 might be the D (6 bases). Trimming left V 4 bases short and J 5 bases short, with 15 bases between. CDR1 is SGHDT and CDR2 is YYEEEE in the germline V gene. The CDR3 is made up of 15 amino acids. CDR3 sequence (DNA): TGTGCCAGCAGCCAAACACTGAGGGGGACCGGGGAGCTGTTTTTT. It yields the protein CASSQTLRGTGELFF. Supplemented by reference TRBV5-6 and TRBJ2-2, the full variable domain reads DAGVTQSPTHLIKTRGQQVTLRCSPKSGHDTVSWYQQALGQGPQFIFQYYEEEERQRGNFPDRFSGHQFPNYSSELNVNALLLGDSALYLCASSQTLRGTGELFFGEGSRLTVL.

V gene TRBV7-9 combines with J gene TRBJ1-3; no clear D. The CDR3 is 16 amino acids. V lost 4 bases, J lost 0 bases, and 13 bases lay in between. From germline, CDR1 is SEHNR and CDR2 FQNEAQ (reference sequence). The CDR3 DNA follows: TGTGCCAGCAGCTGGTCCGGGGTCCTCTCTGGAAACACCATATATTTT. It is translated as CASSWSGVLSGNTIYF.

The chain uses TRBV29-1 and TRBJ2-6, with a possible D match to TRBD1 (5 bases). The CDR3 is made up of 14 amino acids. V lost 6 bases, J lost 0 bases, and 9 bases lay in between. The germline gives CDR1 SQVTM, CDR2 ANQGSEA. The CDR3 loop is CSVFTGSGANVLTF. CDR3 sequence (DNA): TGCAGCGTCTTTACAGGCTCTGGGGCCAACGTCCTGACTTTC.

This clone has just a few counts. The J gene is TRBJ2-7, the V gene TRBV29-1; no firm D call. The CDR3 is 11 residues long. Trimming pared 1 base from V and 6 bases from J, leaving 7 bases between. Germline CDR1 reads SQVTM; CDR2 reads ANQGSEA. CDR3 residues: CSVEVVSEQYF. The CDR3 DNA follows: TGCAGCGTTGAAGTAGTATCCGAGCAGTACTTC.

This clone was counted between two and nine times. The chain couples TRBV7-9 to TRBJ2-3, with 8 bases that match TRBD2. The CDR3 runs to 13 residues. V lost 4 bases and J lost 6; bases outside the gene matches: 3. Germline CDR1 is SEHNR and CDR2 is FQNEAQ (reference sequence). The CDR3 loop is CASSSRLADTQYF. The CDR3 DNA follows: TGTGCCAGCAGCTCCCGACTAGCGGATACGCAGTATTTT. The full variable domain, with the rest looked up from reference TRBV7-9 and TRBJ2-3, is DTGVSQNPRHKITKRGQNVTFRCDPISEHNRLYWYRQTLGQGPEFLTYFQNEAQLEKSRLLSDRFSAERPKGSFSTLEIQRTEQGDSAMYLCASSSRLADTQYFGPGTRLTVL.

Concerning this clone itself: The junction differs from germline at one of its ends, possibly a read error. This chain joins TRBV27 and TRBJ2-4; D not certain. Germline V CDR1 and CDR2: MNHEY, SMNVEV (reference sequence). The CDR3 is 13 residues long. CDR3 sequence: CASSFHSKNSQYF. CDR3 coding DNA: TGTGCCAGCAGTTTTCACTCCAAAAACAGTCAGTACTTC.

The CDR3 DNA follows: TGTGCCAGCAGTTGGGGAGGAGACTCCCTCCACTTT. Protein sequence: CASSWGGDSLHF. The chain couples TRBV28 to TRBJ1-6; D gene ambiguous. This CDR3 has 12 residues. Trimming cost V 4 bases and J 14 bases, with 12 bases left between them. CDR1 is MDHEN, CDR2 SYDVKM, per germline. Using reference TRBV28 and TRBJ1-6 for the parts outside the CDR3, the full variable domain is DVKVTQSSRYLVKRTGEKVFLECVQDMDHENMFWYRQDPGLGLRLIYFSYDVKMKEKGDIPEGYSVSREKKERFSLILESASTNQTSMYLCASSWGGDSLHFGNGTRLTVT.

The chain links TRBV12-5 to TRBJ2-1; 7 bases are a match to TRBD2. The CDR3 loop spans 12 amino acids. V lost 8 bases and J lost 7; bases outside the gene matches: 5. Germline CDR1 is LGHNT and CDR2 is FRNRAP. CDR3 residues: CASRMGGNEQFF. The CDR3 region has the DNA TGTGCTAGTAGGATGGGAGGGAATGAGCAGTTCTTC.

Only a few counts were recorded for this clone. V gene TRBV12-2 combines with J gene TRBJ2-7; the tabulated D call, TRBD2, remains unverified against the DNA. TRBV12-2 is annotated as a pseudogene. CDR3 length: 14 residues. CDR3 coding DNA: TGTGCAAGTCGCCCGAGCGCGGGAGACTACGAGCAGTACTTC. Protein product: CASRPSAGDYEQYF.